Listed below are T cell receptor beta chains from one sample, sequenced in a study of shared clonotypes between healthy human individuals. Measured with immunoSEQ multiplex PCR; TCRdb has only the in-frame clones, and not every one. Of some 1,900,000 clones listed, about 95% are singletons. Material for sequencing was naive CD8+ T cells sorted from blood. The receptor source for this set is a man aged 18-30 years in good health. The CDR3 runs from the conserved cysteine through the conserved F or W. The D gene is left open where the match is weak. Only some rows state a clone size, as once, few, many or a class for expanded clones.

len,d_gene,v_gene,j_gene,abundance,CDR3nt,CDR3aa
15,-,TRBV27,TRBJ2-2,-,TGTGCCAGCAGTTATTCAGGGGCGAACACCGGGGAGCTGTTTTTT,CASSYSGANTGELFF
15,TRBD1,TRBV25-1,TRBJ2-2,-,TGTGCCAGCAGTGGACAGGGTCTCAACACCGGGGAGCTGTTTTTT,CASSGQGLNTGELFF
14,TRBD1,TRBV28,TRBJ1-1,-,TGTGCCAGCAGTTTAAGGGGGCTAAACACTGAAGCTTTCTTT,CASSLRGLNTEAFF
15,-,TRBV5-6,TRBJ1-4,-,TGTGCCAGCAGCTTGCAAGGCGCTTCCGGGGAAAAACTGTTTTTT,CASSLQGASGEKLFF
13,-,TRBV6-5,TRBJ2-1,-,TGTGCCAGCGCGCTAGCAGGATGGAATGAGCAGTTCTTC,CASALAGWNEQFF
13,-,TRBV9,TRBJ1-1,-,TGTGCCAGCAGCGCCGACGTGAACACTGAAGCTTTCTTT,CASSADVNTEAFF
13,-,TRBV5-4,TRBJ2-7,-,TGTGCCAGCAGCTATGGGGCAGGGGATGAGCAGTACTTC,CASSYGAGDEQYF
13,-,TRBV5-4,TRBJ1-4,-,TGTGCCAGCAGCTTCCAGGGGACTGAAAAACTGTTTTTT,CASSFQGTEKLFF
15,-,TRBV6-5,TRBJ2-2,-,TGTGCCAGCAGTTACTCAGGGGCCAACACCGGGGAGCTGTTTTTT,CASSYSGANTGELFF
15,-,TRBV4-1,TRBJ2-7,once,TGCGCCAGCAGCCAAGATCCGGGTCCGCCCTACGAGCAGTACTTC,CASSQDPGPPYEQYF
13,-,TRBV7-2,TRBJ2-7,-,TGTGCCAGCTCTCTAGCTGGTCCCTACGAGCAGTACTTC,CASSLAGPYEQYF
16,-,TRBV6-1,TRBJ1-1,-,TGTGCCAGCAGTGCCCTCCTGGGGGGAGGGGACACTGAAGCTTTCTTT,CASSALLGGGDTEAFF
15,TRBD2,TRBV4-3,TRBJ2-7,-,TGCGCCAGCAGCCAAGGACTAGCGGGAGGGGACGAGCAGTACTTC,CASSQGLAGGDEQYF
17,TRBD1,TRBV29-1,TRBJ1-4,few,TGCAGCGTTGAAGGGCCGACAGGGGGCGAAGAGAAACCAAAACTGTTTTTT,CSVEGPTGGEEKPKLFF
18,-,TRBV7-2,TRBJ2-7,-,TGTGCCAGCAGCTTATTCCGCTACCCCGACACTGGCTCCTACGAGCAGTACTTC,CASSLFRYPDTGSYEQYF
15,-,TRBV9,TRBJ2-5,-,TGTGCCAGCAGCGTAGGTGGACAGACCCAAGAGACCCAGTACTTC,CASSVGGQTQETQYF
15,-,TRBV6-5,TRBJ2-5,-,TGTGCCAGCAGTTACTCGAGGGGAGGCGGAGAGACCCAGTACTTC,CASSYSRGGGETQYF
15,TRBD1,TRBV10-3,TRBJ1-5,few,TGTGCCATCAGTGGAGGGACAGGCCTCAATCAGCCCCAGCATTTT,CAISGGTGLNQPQHF
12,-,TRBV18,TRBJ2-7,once,TGTGCCAGCTCCCTCTCTGGAAACGAGCAGTACTTC,CASSLSGNEQYF
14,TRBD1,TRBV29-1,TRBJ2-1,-,TGCAGCGTTGGGGGACAGGGGGCTTTGGATGAGCAGTTCTTC,CSVGGQGALDEQFF
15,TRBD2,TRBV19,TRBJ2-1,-,TGTGCCAGTAGCTTGACCGGGACTAGCGTCAATGAGCAGTTCTTC,CASSLTGTSVNEQFF
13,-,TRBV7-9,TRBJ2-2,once,TGTGCCAGCAGCAGGGGAGAGTCCGGGGAGCTGTTTTTT,CASSRGESGELFF
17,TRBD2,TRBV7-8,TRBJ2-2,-,TGTGCCAGCAGCTTAGGGGTAGCGGGAGTTGAGACCGGGGAGCTGTTTTTT,CASSLGVAGVETGELFF
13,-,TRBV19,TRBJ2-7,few,TGTGCCAGTAGTATCCGCGCCAGGGTCGAGCAGTACTTC,CASSIRARVEQYF
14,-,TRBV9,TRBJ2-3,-,TGTGCCAGCAGCGCCGTGGGAGGCACAGATACGCAGTATTTT,CASSAVGGTDTQYF
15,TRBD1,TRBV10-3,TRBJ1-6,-,TGTGCCATCAGTGAAAGTATGGGACAGGTTTCACCCCTCCACTTT,CAISESMGQVSPLHF
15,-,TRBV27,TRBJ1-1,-,TGTGCCAGCAGTTTAAGTCGGGCAGGGTACACTGAAGCTTTCTTT,CASSLSRAGYTEAFF
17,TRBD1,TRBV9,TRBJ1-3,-,TGTGCCAGCAGCGGGACAGGGGGACTTCATCGGTGGGACACCATATATTTT,CASSGTGGLHRWDTIYF
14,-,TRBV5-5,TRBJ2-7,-,TGTGCCAGCAGCTTAAGGGCCCTCCTGGGCGAGCAGTACTTC,CASSLRALLGEQYF
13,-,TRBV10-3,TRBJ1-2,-,TGTGCCATCAGTGTCGGGGGCTACGATGGCTACACCTTC,CAISVGGYDGYTF
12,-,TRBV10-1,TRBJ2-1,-,TGCGCCCGCAGCCTTCTCTACAATGAGCAGTTCTTC,CARSLLYNEQFF
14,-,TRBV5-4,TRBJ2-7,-,TGTGCCAGCAGTAGCGCAGCCAGCTCCTACGAGCAGTACTTC,CASSSAASSYEQYF
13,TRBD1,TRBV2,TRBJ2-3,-,TGTGCCAGCAGTTGGACAGGGGAGGATACGCAGTATTTT,CASSWTGEDTQYF
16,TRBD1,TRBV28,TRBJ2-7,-,TGTGCCAGCAGTTTACGCACCGGGACAGGGAAGCACGAGCAGTACTTC,CASSLRTGTGKHEQYF
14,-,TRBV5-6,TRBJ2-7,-,TGTGCCAGCACCCCCCACGGGGGCACCTACGAGCAGTACTTC,CASTPHGGTYEQYF
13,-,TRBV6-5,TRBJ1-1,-,TGTGCCAGCGGGACCGACGGGAACACTGAAGCTTTCTTT,CASGTDGNTEAFF
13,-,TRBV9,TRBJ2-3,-,TGTGCCAGCAGCCCTTGGGACTCTGATACGCAGTATTTT,CASSPWDSDTQYF
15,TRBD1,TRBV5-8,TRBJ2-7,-,TGTGCCAGCAGCTTGAATAGGGGGCTCTCCTACGAGCAGTACTTC,CASSLNRGLSYEQYF
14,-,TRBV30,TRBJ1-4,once,TGTGCCTGGAGTGTAACAGGGAGGGATGAAAAACTGTTTTTT,CAWSVTGRDEKLFF
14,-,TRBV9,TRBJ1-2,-,TGTGCCAGCAGCGTAGGGGGACCAAACTATGGCTACACCTTC,CASSVGGPNYGYTF
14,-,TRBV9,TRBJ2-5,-,TGTGCCAGCACCCCCGGGACGTACCAAGAGACCCAGTACTTC,CASTPGTYQETQYF
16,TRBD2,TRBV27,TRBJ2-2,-,TGTGCCAGCAGTCCTAGCCGCGGGAGTGGCACCGGGGAGCTGTTTTTT,CASSPSRGSGTGELFF
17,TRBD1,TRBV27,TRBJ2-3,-,TGTGCCAGCAGTCTTTCGCGGGGGACAGGGCTTTCAGATACGCAGTATTTT,CASSLSRGTGLSDTQYF
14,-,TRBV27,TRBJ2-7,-,TGTGCCAGCAGTTTATCCAGGGGAAGCAGCGAGCAGTACTTC,CASSLSRGSSEQYF
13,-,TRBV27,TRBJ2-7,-,TGTGCCAGCAGTTCAGGACATTCCTACGAGCAGTACTTC,CASSSGHSYEQYF
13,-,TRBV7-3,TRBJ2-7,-,TGTGCCAGCAGCCTAGGGGGGGCAGGCGAGCAGTACTTC,CASSLGGAGEQYF
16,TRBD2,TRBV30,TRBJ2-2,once,TGTGCCTGGACGGGACTAGCGGGAGGGCCCCCCGGGGAGCTGTTTTTT,CAWTGLAGGPPGELFF
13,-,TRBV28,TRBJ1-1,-,TGTGCCAGCAGTTTAACGTTGAACACTGAAGCTTTCTTT,CASSLTLNTEAFF
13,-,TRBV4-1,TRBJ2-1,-,TGCGCCAGCAGCCCTTGGGCGGGGGCCGAGCAGTTCTTC,CASSPWAGAEQFF
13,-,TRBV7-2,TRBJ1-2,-,TGTGCCAGCCCCCGGACGGATAACTATGGCTACACCTTC,CASPRTDNYGYTF
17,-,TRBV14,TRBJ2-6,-,TGTGCCAGCAGCCAAGTCCCATGGGACTCTGGGGCCAACGTCCTGACTTTC,CASSQVPWDSGANVLTF
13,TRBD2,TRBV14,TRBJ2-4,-,TGTGCCAGCTCCGCCGTTCTAGCGGGCATTCAGTACTTC,CASSAVLAGIQYF
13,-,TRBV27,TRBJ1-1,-,TGTGCCAGCAGTCCCCTGGGGGGGACTGAAGCTTTCTTT,CASSPLGGTEAFF